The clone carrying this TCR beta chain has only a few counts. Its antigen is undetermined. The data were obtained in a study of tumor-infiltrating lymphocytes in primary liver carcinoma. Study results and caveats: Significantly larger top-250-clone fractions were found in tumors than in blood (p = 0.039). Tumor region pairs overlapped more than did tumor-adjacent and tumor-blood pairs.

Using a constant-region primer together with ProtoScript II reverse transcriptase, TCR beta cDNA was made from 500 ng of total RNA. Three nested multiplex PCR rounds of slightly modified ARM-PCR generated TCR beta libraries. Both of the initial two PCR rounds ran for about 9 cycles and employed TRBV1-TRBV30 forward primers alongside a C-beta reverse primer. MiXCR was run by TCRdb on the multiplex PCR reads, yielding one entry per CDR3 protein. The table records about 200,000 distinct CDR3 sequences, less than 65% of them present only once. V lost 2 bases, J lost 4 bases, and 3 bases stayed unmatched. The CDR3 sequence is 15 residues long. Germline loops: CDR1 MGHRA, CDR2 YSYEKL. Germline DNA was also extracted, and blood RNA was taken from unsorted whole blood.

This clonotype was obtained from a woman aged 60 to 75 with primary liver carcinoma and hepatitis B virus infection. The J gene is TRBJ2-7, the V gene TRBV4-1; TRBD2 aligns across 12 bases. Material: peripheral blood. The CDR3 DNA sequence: TGCGCCAGCAGCCAAACGACTAGCGGGAGTTACGAGCAGTACTTC. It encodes CASSQTTSGSYEQYF.